This is a list of T cell receptor beta chains from one sample in a study of blood T cell repertoires in COVID-19. TCRdb keeps only in-frame clones here, not all; method: immunoSEQ multiplex PCR. The sample lists roughly 260,000 clones, approximately 82% seen once, with 3.1% in the top ten. The source material was peripheral blood. The receptors shown here come from a woman under 30 with acute or convalescent COVID-19. Both conserved end residues are part of each CDR3. The D gene is left open where the match is weak. Expanded clones are given a class, and other clones once, few, many or no size at all.

D gene	J gene	clone size	V gene	CDR3 DNA	CDR3 protein
.	TRBJ1-1	.	TRBV19	TGTGCCAGTAGTATGGGGGCAGGGGCGGGAGCTTTCTTT	CASSMGAGAGAFF
TRBD1	TRBJ2-5	once	TRBV6-5	TGTGCCAGCAGACCCTACCGGGACAGAGAGACCCAGTACTTC	CASRPYRDRETQYF
.	TRBJ1-6	.	TRBV5-8	TGTGCCAGCAGCGAAAGGGGTTCCTATAATTCACCCCTCCACTTT	CASSERGSYNSPLHF
.	TRBJ2-3	.	TRBV5-1	TGCGCCAGCAGCTTGGAACTAGGCACAGATACGCAGTATTTT	CASSLELGTDTQYF
.	TRBJ1-6	few	TRBV4-2	TGTGCCAGCAGCCAAGAAGAACAGGATAATTCACCCCTCCACTTT	CASSQEEQDNSPLHF
TRBD2	TRBJ2-7	.	TRBV5-4	TGTGCCAGCAGCTTGGCCCTAGCGGGAGCCCAGTACGAGCAGTACTTC	CASSLALAGAQYEQYF
.	TRBJ1-2	.	TRBV2	TGTGCCAGCAGTGACAGGAACAGCCTAAACTATGGCTACACCTTC	CASSDRNSLNYGYTF
.	TRBJ1-2	few	TRBV3-1/TRBV3-2	TGTGCCAGCACGGCGGGAGGTGGCTACACCTTC	CASTAGGGYTF
TRBD2	TRBJ2-1	.	TRBV2	TGTGCCAGCAGTGACGGCGGGAGGGCTGGGAATGAGCAGTTCTTC	CASSDGGRAGNEQFF
.	TRBJ1-5	.	TRBV19	TGTGCCAGTAGTATAAGCCGACAGGCGTCGGACCAGCCCCAGCATTTT	CASSISRQASDQPQHF
.	TRBJ2-7	.	TRBV5-1	TGCGCCAGCAGCCCGGGGGGCAGATACTACGAGCAGTACTTC	CASSPGGRYYEQYF
TRBD1	TRBJ1-1	.	TRBV13	TGTGCCAGCAGCCCGGGACAGGGGCTGACTGAAGCTTTCTTT	CASSPGQGLTEAFF
.	TRBJ1-4	.	TRBV10-1	TGCGCCACGGCGGGGGGGGCGTATGAAAAACTGTTTTTT	CATAGGAYEKLFF
.	TRBJ2-1	.	TRBV27	TGTGCCAGCAGGATAGGGTTAGCGGACTCCTACAATGAGCAGTTCTTC	CASRIGLADSYNEQFF
.	TRBJ2-7	.	TRBV3-1/TRBV3-2	TGTGCCAGCAGCCTGTATTCAGAGGTCCGATCCCCCCCCGAGCAGTTTTTC	CASSLYSEVRSPPEQFF
TRBD1	TRBJ1-3	.	TRBV18	TGTGCCAGCTCACCAACCCCGACAGGGAGCTCTGGAAACACCATATATTTT	CASSPTPTGSSGNTIYF
.	TRBJ1-1	once	TRBV5-5	TGTGCCAGCAGTCCCGGGACATGGGTTAACACTGAAGCTTTCTTT	CASSPGTWVNTEAFF
.	TRBJ2-1	.	TRBV7-2	TGTGCCAGCAGCTTAACAGGGTACAATGAGCAGTTCTTC	CASSLTGYNEQFF
.	TRBJ2-7	once	TRBV4-3	TGCGCCAGCAGCCACGCAGGGGCCGACGAGCAGTACTTC	CASSHAGADEQYF
.	TRBJ2-1	few	TRBV15	TGTGCCACCAGCAGAGACTCTAGGAATGAGCAGTTCTTC	CATSRDSRNEQFF
.	TRBJ2-5	once	TRBV7-8	TGTGCCAGCAGCTTACAGAAAGTAGCTCGGGTCAAAGAGACCCAGTACTTC	CASSLQKVARVKETQYF
TRBD2	TRBJ2-2	once	TRBV19	TGTGCCACCGGACTAGCGGGAGGGCTTACCGGGGAGCTGTTTTTT	CATGLAGGLTGELFF
TRBD2	TRBJ2-1	.	TRBV19	TGTGCCAGTACCCCGACTAGCGGGAGCTCCTACAATGAGCAGTTCTTC	CASTPTSGSSYNEQFF
TRBD1	TRBJ1-5	.	TRBV6-6	TGTGCCAGCAGTTACCAGGGGGCCAACAATCAGCCCCAGCATTTT	CASSYQGANNQPQHF
.	TRBJ2-1	.	TRBV11-2	TGTGCCAGCAGCTTAGATAGGGGCAAAGGCTCCTACAATGAGCAGTTCTTC	CASSLDRGKGSYNEQFF
TRBD2	TRBJ2-1	once	TRBV6-4	TGTGCCAGCAGTCTACTAGCGGGATCCTACAATGAGCAGTTCTTC	CASSLLAGSYNEQFF
.	TRBJ2-1	few	TRBV25-1	TGTGCCAGCAGTGAATGGTTCCTTGGCGGGTCCAATGAGCAGTTCTTC	CASSEWFLGGSNEQFF
TRBD1	TRBJ2-7	.	TRBV28	TGTGCCACCACTCGACAGGGGGCCTACGAGCAGTACTTC	CATTRQGAYEQYF
TRBD2	TRBJ2-1	once	TRBV6-5	TGTGCCAGCAGCCGGATAGCGGGAGGAAACAATGAGCAGTTCTTC	CASSRIAGGNNEQFF
TRBD1	TRBJ2-7	.	TRBV19	TGTGCCAGTAGTACCCCAGGGGACAGGGGGTCCTACGAGCAGTACTTC	CASSTPGDRGSYEQYF
.	TRBJ2-3	.	TRBV20-1	TGCAGTGCTAGTCTGGCGGGCACAGATACGCAGTATTTT	CSASLAGTDTQYF
.	TRBJ2-1	few	TRBV21-1	TGTGCCAGCAGCAAAGTAACCAGGGGGAACAATGAGCAGTTCTTC	CASSKVTRGNNEQFF
.	TRBJ2-7	.	TRBV12-5	TGTGCTAGTGGTTTTATGCCCGACGAGGTAGCGGTCTACGAGCAGTACTTC	CASGFMPDEVAVYEQYF
.	TRBJ2-3	.	TRBV27	TGTGCCAGCAGTCCCGGGGGATTTGACACAGATACGCAGTATTTT	CASSPGGFDTDTQYF
.	TRBJ1-6	.	TRBV21-1	TGTGCCAGCAGCAAAAATGGGTATTCGAGGGATTGTAATTCACCCCTCCACTTT	CASSKNGYSRDCNSPLHF
.	TRBJ2-2	.	TRBV18	TGTGCCAGCTCGCCGCCAGGAACGAACACCGGGGAGCTGTTTTTT	CASSPPGTNTGELFF
.	TRBJ2-7	.	TRBV7-2	TGTGCCAGCAGCTTAGTCGCCGTCGCTGGCTTCTCCTACGAGCAGTACTTC	CASSLVAVAGFSYEQYF